One sample yielded the 30 T cell receptor beta chains listed below, sequenced in a study of cytotoxic CD8 clonotypes in ibrutinib-treated CLL. Clones were sequenced by immunoSEQ multiplex PCR, and TCRdb holds only the in-frame ones, with some missing. The sample has about 270,000 clones, approximately 76% seen once. This sample comprised PBMCs, obtained at disease progression, from a patient treated with ibrutinib. Source of these receptors: a human donor with chronic lymphocytic leukemia.

The V call is TRBV18, the J call TRBJ2-1; no definite D call. Germline values: CDR1 KGHSH, CDR2 LQKENI. The CDR3 runs 13 residues. V was trimmed by 2 bases and J by 5 bases, leaving 7 bases between them. CDR3 in amino acids: CASSPWTDNEQFF. The CDR3 DNA follows: TGTGCCAGCTCACCATGGACCGACAATGAGCAGTTCTTC. The full variable domain, completed using reference TRBV18 and TRBJ2-1, is NAGVMQNPRHLVRRRGQEARLRCSPMKGHSHVYWYRQLPEEGLKFMVYLQKENIIDESGMPKERFSAEFPKEGPSILRIQQVVRGDSAAYFCASSPWTDNEQFFGPGTRLTVL.

This clone has a handful of counts. The rearrangement uses TRBV7-2 and TRBJ2-1, with 9 bases aligning to TRBD2. Germline lookup yields CDR1 SGHTA and CDR2 FQGNSA. V trimming: 9 bases; J trimming: 0 bases; junction bases outside the gene matches: 15. CDR3 size: 18 residues. Here the CDR3 reads CASSPGLAFGPSYNEQFF. CDR3 DNA: TGTGCCAGTTCACCGGGACTAGCCTTCGGCCCCTCCTACAATGAGCAGTTCTTC.

V usage is TRBV11-2 and J usage is TRBJ2-3; 13 positions agree with TRBD2. J was trimmed by 7 bases and V by 5 bases; bases with no gene match: 6. The length of the CDR3 is 15 residues. Per the germline V gene, CDR1 is SGHAT and CDR2 is FQNNGV. The CDR3 reads CASSQWTSGSYTQYF. Here the CDR3 DNA reads TGTGCCAGCAGCCAATGGACTAGCGGGAGTTATACGCAGTATTTT.

The rearrangement links TRBV29-1 to TRBJ2-1; 16 bases agree with TRBD2. The CDR3 length is 17 residues. After removal of 3 bases from V and 0 bases from J, the junction contained 2 bases not matched to a gene. Germline values: CDR1 SQVTM, CDR2 ANQGSEA. The CDR3 is CSVEGLAGGRSYNEQFF. In nucleotides, the CDR3 is TGCAGCGTTGAGGGACTAGCGGGGGGGCGCTCCTACAATGAGCAGTTCTTC.

The V gene is TRBV11-2, the J gene TRBJ2-7; 8 nucleotides align to TRBD2. Germline CDR1 is SGHAT and CDR2 is FQNNGV. This CDR3 has 15 amino acids. V lost 3 bases, J lost 4 bases, and 8 bases stayed unmatched. DNA for the CDR3: TGTGCCAGCAGCTTGACTAGCGCTGAGAGGTACGAGCAGTACTTC. This codes for CASSLTSAERYEQYF.

This clone was counted only a few times. The sample has other DNA sequences that encode this CDR3 too. This sequence joins TRBV18 and TRBJ2-5; D remains ambiguous. Between the trimmed V and J ends, which lost 6 bases and 0 bases, there was a span of 5 bases. The CDR3 contains 12 residues. Germline CDR1 and CDR2: KGHSH and LQKENI. The CDR3 reads CASSSYQETQYF. The CDR3 DNA reads as TGTGCCAGCTCGTCGTACCAAGAGACCCAGTACTTC.

V is TRBV19 and J is TRBJ2-1; tentatively, D is TRBD2 (7 bases). From germline, CDR1 is LNHDA and CDR2 SQIVND (reference sequence). Trimming removed 3 bases at V and 11 bases at J, with 23 bases between. The CDR3 has 16 amino acids. The CDR3 spells CASSIPGGPTADKQFF. For the CDR3, the DNA is TGTGCCAGTAGTATCCCGGGGGGCCCCACAGCTGATAAGCAGTTCTTC. Filled out from reference TRBV19 and TRBJ2-1, the complete variable domain reads DGGITQSPKYLFRKEGQNVTLSCEQNLNHDAMYWYRQDPGQGLRLIYYSQIVNDFQKGDIAEGYSVSREKKESFPLTVTSAQKNPTAFYLCASSIPGGPTADKQFFGPGTRLTVL.

J is TRBJ1-4 and V is TRBV28; no firm D call. CDR1 is MDHEN and CDR2 is SYDVKM in the germline V gene. This CDR3 contains 14 residues. The V and J ends lost 6 bases and 0 bases respectively, with 8 bases between them. The CDR3 nucleotides read TGTGCCAGCAGCTTGGCTGCAACTAATGAAAAACTGTTTTTT. As protein: CASSLAATNEKLFF. Full variable domain (remainder filled in from reference TRBV28 and TRBJ1-4): DVKVTQSSRYLVKRTGEKVFLECVQDMDHENMFWYRQDPGLGLRLIYFSYDVKMKEKGDIPEGYSVSREKKERFSLILESASTNQTSMYLCASSLAATNEKLFFGSGTQLSVL.

The CDR3 nucleotides read TGCGCCAGCAGCTTGATGACAGGGCCTAACTATGGCTACACCTTC. This encodes CASSLMTGPNYGYTF. The rearrangement uses TRBV5-1 and TRBJ1-2, with 7 bases aligning to TRBD1. From germline, CDR1 is SGHRS and CDR2 YFSETQ. V lost 1 base to trimming and J lost 0 bases; unmatched junction nucleotides: 3. This CDR3 comprises 15 residues.

The chain is built from TRBV2 and TRBJ2-7, with 8 bases matching TRBD1. Germline V lookup: CDR1 SNHLY, CDR2 FYNNEI. CDR3 length: 14 amino acids. V lost 7 bases, J lost 1 base, and 6 bases stayed unmatched. CDR3 region: CASIGQGASYEQYF. CDR3 in DNA: TGTGCCAGCATCGGGCAGGGGGCATCCTACGAGCAGTACTTC.

This chain uses TRBV10-3 with TRBJ1-1; D unresolved. The CDR3 has 12 amino acids. The V end was cut by 6 bases, the J end by 0 bases, with 5 bases between. Per germline, CDR1 ENHRY and CDR2 SYGVKD. The CDR3 region is CAISRLNTEAFF. CDR3 DNA: TGTGCCATCAGCCGGCTGAACACTGAAGCTTTCTTT.

The rearrangement joins TRBV28 to TRBJ2-2; 9 bases are a match to TRBD2. Per the germline V gene, CDR1 is MDHEN and CDR2 is SYDVKM. With V trimmed by 2 bases and J by 2 bases, 9 bases remained unmatched. CDR3 length: 18 residues. The CDR3 reads CASSLLPSGVPNTGELFF. The CDR3 coding sequence is TGTGCCAGCAGTTTACTCCCTAGCGGGGTACCCAACACCGGGGAGCTGTTTTTT.

V and J are TRBV2 and TRBJ2-6; D may be TRBD1 (6 bases). The CDR3 consists of 13 residues. V was pared by 6 bases and J by 3 bases, with 6 bases between. Per germline, CDR1 SNHLY and CDR2 FYNNEI. This chain's CDR3 is CASRDSGANVLTF. CDR3 nucleotide sequence: TGTGCCAGCAGGGACAGTGGGGCCAACGTCCTGACTTTC.

The chain combines TRBV19 with TRBJ2-7; D not resolved. Germline lookup yields CDR1 LNHDA and CDR2 SQIVND (reference sequence). V lost 2 bases, J lost 1 base, and 6 bases lay in between. This CDR3 comprises 13 residues. The CDR3 spells CASSISVSYEQYF. CDR3 nucleotides: TGTGCCAGTAGTATAAGTGTTTCCTACGAGCAGTACTTC.

The rearrangement joins TRBV5-1 to TRBJ1-3; TRBD1 might be the D (5 bases). Germline lookup yields CDR1 SGHRS and CDR2 YFSETQ. With 0 bases removed from V and 3 bases from J, the gap between germline ends came to 10 bases. This CDR3 spans 15 amino acids. In nucleotides, the CDR3 is TGCGCCAGCAGCTTGGGGGGCGCGGGTGGAAACACCATATATTTT. Its translation is CASSLGGAGGNTIYF.

The V and J genes are TRBV6-5 and TRBJ2-6; D remains unclear. Per germline, CDR1 MNHEY and CDR2 SVGAGI. Trimming removed 0 bases at V and 2 bases at J, with 8 bases between. The CDR3 spans 16 residues. This CDR3 is CASSYSKFAGANVLTF. The CDR3 coding sequence is TGTGCCAGCAGTTACTCGAAGTTTGCTGGGGCCAACGTCCTGACTTTC.

The DNA of the CDR3 is TGCGCCAGCAGCTGGGGGCCGGAATCTGGAAACACCATATATTTT. Protein: CASSWGPESGNTIYF. The chain uses TRBV5-1 and TRBJ1-3; tentative D call: TRBD1 (6 bases). Trimming left V 3 bases short and J 1 base short, with 11 bases between. CDR1 is SGHRS and CDR2 is YFSETQ in the germline V gene. The CDR3 is made up of 15 amino acids.

This sequence joins TRBV29-1 and TRBJ2-3; the D gene is possibly TRBD2 (7 bases). The V gene lost 8 bases and the J gene lost 1 base, with 13 bases spanning the gap. This CDR3 spans 13 amino acids. Germline V gives CDR1 SQVTM, CDR2 ANQGSEA. CDR3 DNA sequence: TGCAGCTCCTTGGGGGGGCGCACAGATACGCAGTATTTT. This sequence encodes CSSLGGRTDTQYF.

The V call is TRBV19, the J call TRBJ2-7; TRBD1 is a possible D gene (6 bases). Germline-derived CDR1 and CDR2 are LNHDA and SQIVND (reference sequence). CDR3 size: 15 residues. V lost 3 bases, J lost 6 bases, and 18 bases lay in between. In DNA form, the CDR3 reads TGTGCCAGTAGTATCAGGGGTGAGTTGTATACCGAGCAGTACTTC. Its protein product is CASSIRGELYTEQYF.

The chain recombines TRBV4-1 with TRBJ2-1; D is perhaps TRBD1 or TRBD2 (6 bases each). Trimming stripped 0 bases from V and 8 bases from J, with 14 bases between. Per the germline V gene, CDR1 is MGHRA and CDR2 is YSYEKL. The length of the CDR3 is 15 residues. The CDR3 reads CASSQDGRGGDEQFF. In nucleotides, the CDR3 is TGCGCCAGCAGCCAAGATGGCAGGGGCGGGGATGAGCAGTTCTTC.

This sequence joins TRBV4-1 and TRBJ2-7, with TRBD1 matching over 8 bases. The CDR3 is made up of 21 amino acids. The V gene's germline CDR1 is MGHRA and CDR2 YSYEKL. J was trimmed by 2 bases and V by 0 bases; bases with no gene match: 21. The CDR3 here is CASSQDPGPGTGYSFTYEQYF. In nucleotides, the CDR3 is TGCGCCAGCAGCCAAGATCCCGGGCCCGGGACAGGATACTCATTTACCTACGAGCAGTACTTC.

This clone was observed a handful of times. The CDR3 nucleotides read TGTGCCAGCAGCCCCAGAGGGGACGGAGAAAAACTGTTTTTT. Protein product: CASSPRGDGEKLFF. The chain is built from TRBV4-2 and TRBJ1-4; a weak D match, TRBD1 (5 bases). Trimming removed 4 bases from V and 8 bases from J, with 14 bases in between. The CDR3 is 14 amino acids. Per the germline V gene, CDR1 is LGHNA and CDR2 is YNFKEQ.

CDR3 in DNA: TGTGCCACCAGCAGAGAGGTCCCGGGACCTTGGCGGGGTGAAAAACTGTTTTTT. The encoded protein is CATSREVPGPWRGEKLFF. The gene calls are TRBV15 and TRBJ1-4; a weak D match, TRBD1 (5 bases). This CDR3 region has 18 residues. V was trimmed by 0 bases and J by 7 bases, leaving 21 bases between them. In germline, CDR1 is LNHNV, CDR2 YYDKDF (reference sequence).

The V call is TRBV7-9, the J call TRBJ2-1; 7 positions agree with TRBD2. The CDR3 runs to 15 residues. The V and J ends lost 1 base and 7 bases, in that order; junction bases with no gene match: 7. The V gene's germline CDR1 is SEHNR and CDR2 FQNEAQ (reference sequence). CDR3 bases: TGTGCCAGCAGCTTAGTTCTAGCGGCTCATAATGAGCAGTTCTTC. Translation: CASSLVLAAHNEQFF.

CDR3 nucleotides: TGTGCCAGCAGCTTAGAGGGGCGGACAGGGCCCTATGGCTACACCTTC. Translating gives CASSLEGRTGPYGYTF. The gene calls are TRBV7-2 and TRBJ1-2; the match to TRBD1 covers 8 bases. The germline CDR1 and CDR2 sequences are SGHTA and FQGNSA. V shed 1 base and J 4 bases; nucleotides not matched to a gene: 8. The CDR3 spans 16 residues.

The chain couples TRBV10-3 to TRBJ2-3; 13 bases match TRBD2. After removal of 10 bases from V and 2 bases from J, the junction contained 9 bases not matched to a gene. The CDR3 sequence is 16 residues long. The germline V gene has CDR1 ENHRY and CDR2 SYGVKD. The DNA for the CDR3 is TGTGCCAGCGCAAGACTAGCGGGAGGTAACACAGATACGCAGTATTTT. Amino acid sequence: CASARLAGGNTDTQYF.

V and J are TRBV20-1 and TRBJ1-2; D unclear. V lost 5 bases, J lost 8 bases, and 6 bases lay in between. The CDR3 sequence is 9 residues long. The V gene's germline CDR1 is DFQATT and CDR2 SNEGSKA (reference sequence). Here the CDR3 reads CSARSGYTF. CDR3 bases: TGCAGTGCTCGTAGCGGCTACACCTTC.

This chain uses TRBV29-1 with TRBJ1-2; the D gene is possibly TRBD1 (5 bases). V shed 4 bases and J shed 6 bases, with 9 bases lying between them. This CDR3 is 11 amino acids long. CDR1 and CDR2 (germline): SQVTM, ANQGSEA. The CDR3, as DNA: TGCAGCGTTGCTCAGGGTGATGGCTACACCTTC. Protein product: CSVAQGDGYTF.

The rearrangement joins TRBV5-7 to TRBJ1-5, with D uncertain. TRBV5-7 is labeled an ORF, and its function is uncertain. The CDR3 covers 16 residues. The V gene lost 0 bases and the J gene lost 0 bases, with 10 bases spanning the gap. The CDR3 bases are TGTGCCAGCAGCTTGGTCTCAGGTTTTAGCAATCAGCCCCAGCATTTT. Its translation: CASSLVSGFSNQPQHF.

This clone has just one count. The chain has TRBV10-3 and TRBJ2-5, with D tentatively TRBD1 or TRBD2 (5 bases each). Germline loops: CDR1 ENHRY, CDR2 SYGVKD. The germline V and J ends were trimmed by 3 bases and 1 base, with 9 bases remaining between them. The CDR3 spans 14 residues. The CDR3 coding sequence is TGTGCCATCAGTGACGGGACCTCCCAAGAGACCCAGTACTTC. Residues: CAISDGTSQETQYF.